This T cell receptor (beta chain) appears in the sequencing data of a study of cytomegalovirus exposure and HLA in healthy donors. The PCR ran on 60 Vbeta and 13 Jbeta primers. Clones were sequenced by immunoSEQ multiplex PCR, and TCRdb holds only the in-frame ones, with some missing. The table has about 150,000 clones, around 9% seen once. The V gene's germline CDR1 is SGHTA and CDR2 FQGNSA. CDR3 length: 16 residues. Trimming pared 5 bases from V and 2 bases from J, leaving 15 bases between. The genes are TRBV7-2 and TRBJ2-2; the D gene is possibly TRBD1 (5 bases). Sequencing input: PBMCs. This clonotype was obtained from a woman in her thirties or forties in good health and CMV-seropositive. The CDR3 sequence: CASSQSQGLNTGELFF. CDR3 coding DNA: TGTGCCAGCAGCCAGAGTCAGGGCTTAAACACCGGGGAGCTGTTTTTT.